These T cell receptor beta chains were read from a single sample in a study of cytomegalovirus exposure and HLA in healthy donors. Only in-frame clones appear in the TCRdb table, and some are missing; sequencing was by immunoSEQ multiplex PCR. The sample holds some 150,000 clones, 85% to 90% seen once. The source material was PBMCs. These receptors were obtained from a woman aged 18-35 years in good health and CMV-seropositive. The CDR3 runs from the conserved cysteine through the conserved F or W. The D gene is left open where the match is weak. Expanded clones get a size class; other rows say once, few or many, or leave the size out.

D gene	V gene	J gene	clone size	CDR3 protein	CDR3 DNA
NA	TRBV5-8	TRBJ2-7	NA	CASSPFRSYEQYF	TGTGCCAGCAGCCCTTTTAGATCCTACGAGCAGTACTTC
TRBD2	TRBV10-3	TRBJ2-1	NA	CAISESYSGRDNEQFF	TGTGCCATCAGTGAGTCGTATAGCGGGAGGGACAATGAGCAGTTCTTC
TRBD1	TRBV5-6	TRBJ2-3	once	CASSLALQGAAYTQYF	TGTGCCAGCAGCTTGGCGTTACAGGGGGCAGCGTATACGCAGTATTTT
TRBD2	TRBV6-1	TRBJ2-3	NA	CASSGLAGGGTDTQYF	TGTGCCAGCAGTGGGCTAGCGGGAGGGGGCACAGATACGCAGTATTTT
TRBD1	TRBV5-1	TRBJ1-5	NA	CASSWGQGVNQPQHF	TGCGCCAGCAGCTGGGGACAGGGGGTTAATCAGCCCCAGCATTTT
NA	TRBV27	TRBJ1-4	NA	CASSLPGTGLGKLFF	TGTGCCAGCAGTCTACCCGGGACTGGGCTCGGGAAACTGTTTTTT
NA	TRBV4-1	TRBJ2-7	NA	CASSQVPGGSYEQYF	TGCGCCAGCAGCCAAGTTCCCGGAGGGTCCTACGAGCAGTACTTC
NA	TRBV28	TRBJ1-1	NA	CASSAYQGITEAFF	TGTGCCAGCAGTGCATACCAGGGAATCACTGAAGCTTTCTTT
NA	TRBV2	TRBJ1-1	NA	CASSVEKNTEAFF	TGTGCCAGCAGTGTGGAGAAGAACACTGAAGCTTTCTTT
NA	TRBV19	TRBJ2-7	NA	CASSRERYSYEQYF	TGTGCCAGTAGTCGCGAGCGGTACTCCTACGAGCAGTACTTC
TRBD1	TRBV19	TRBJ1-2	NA	CASAPQGTYGYTF	TGTGCCAGCGCCCCACAGGGGACCTATGGCTACACCTTC
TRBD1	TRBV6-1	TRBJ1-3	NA	CASSEWRRGGNTIYF	TGTGCCAGCAGTGAATGGCGCAGGGGGGGAAACACCATATATTTT
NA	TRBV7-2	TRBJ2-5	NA	CASSPPTRPQETQYF	TGTGCCAGCAGCCCACCGACTCGACCACAAGAGACCCAGTACTTC
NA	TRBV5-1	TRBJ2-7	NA	CASSLGTASPANEQYF	TGCGCCAGCAGCTTGGGGACAGCGTCCCCCGCTAATGAGCAGTACTTC
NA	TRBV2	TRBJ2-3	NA	CASSLQQEGTDTQYF	TGTGCCAGCAGTCTACAGCAGGAGGGCACAGATACGCAGTATTTT
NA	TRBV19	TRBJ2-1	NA	CASSIRRKYNEQFF	TGTGCCAGTAGTATTCGGAGAAAGTACAATGAGCAGTTCTTC
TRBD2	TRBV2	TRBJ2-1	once	CASRAGDSLSNEQFF	TGTGCCAGCAGGGCGGGAGACTCCCTTTCCAATGAGCAGTTCTTC
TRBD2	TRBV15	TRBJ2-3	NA	CATSTGTSGRAVFFADTQYF	TGTGCCACCAGCACCGGGACTAGCGGGAGGGCCGTCTTTTTTGCAGATACGCAGTATTTT
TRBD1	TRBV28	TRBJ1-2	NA	CASSQTGTGAFNYGYTF	TGTGCCAGCAGTCAGACCGGGACAGGGGCGTTTAACTATGGCTACACCTTC
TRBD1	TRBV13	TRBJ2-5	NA	CASSLRGDSIEGQETQYF	TGTGCCAGCAGCTTAAGAGGGGACAGCATTGAGGGCCAAGAGACCCAGTACTTC
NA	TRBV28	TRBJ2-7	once	CASTSTGWIDEQYF	TGTGCCAGCACCTCTACAGGGTGGATCGACGAGCAGTACTTC